This is a list of T cell receptor beta chains from one sample in a study of PD-1 blockade in classical Hodgkin lymphoma. The table came from immunoSEQ multiplex PCR; TCRdb's copy has only in-frame clones and leaves some out. The sample has 75,000 to 100,000 clones; just over 90% are singletons. The sequenced sample was peripheral blood mononuclear cells (PBMCs), obtained before the fourth cycle of nivolumab. The origin of the receptors is a human donor with classical Hodgkin lymphoma. Both conserved end residues are part of each CDR3. A D gene is named only where the DNA matches it firmly. A row's size may be missing; if present it is once, few, many or a size class.

J: TRBJ2-7
D: TRBD1
V: TRBV11-1
size: -
CDR3: CASSLGGGHYEQYF
DNA: TGTGCCAGCAGCTTAGGAGGGGGCCACTACGAGCAGTACTTC

J: TRBJ2-5
D: TRBD2
V: TRBV19
size: once
CDR3: CASSFTSEETQYF
DNA: TGTGCCAGTAGTTTTACTAGCGAAGAGACCCAGTACTTC

J: TRBJ1-4
D: TRBD1
V: TRBV28
size: -
CDR3: CASSTGTGHEKLFF
DNA: TGTGCCAGCAGCACCGGGACAGGACATGAAAAACTGTTTTTT

J: TRBJ2-4
D: TRBD1
V: TRBV5-4
size: -
CDR3: CASSERQGAAKNIQYF
DNA: TGTGCCAGCAGCGAACGACAGGGGGCGGCCAAAAACATTCAGTACTTC

J: TRBJ1-1
D: -
V: TRBV27
size: -
CDR3: CASSLFVLTEAFF
DNA: TGTGCCAGCAGTTTATTTGTTCTGACCGAAGCTTTCTTT

J: TRBJ2-2
D: -
V: TRBV2
size: -
CDR3: CASSDRGFEFSNTGELFF
DNA: TGTGCCAGCAGTGATAGGGGGTTCGAATTTTCGAACACCGGGGAGCTGTTTTTT

J: TRBJ1-5
D: -
V: TRBV5-8
size: -
CDR3: CASSFREEGNQPQHF
DNA: TGTGCCAGCAGCTTCAGGGAGGAGGGCAATCAGCCCCAGCATTTT

J: TRBJ2-2
D: -
V: TRBV7-9
size: -
CDR3: CASSARSTGELFF
DNA: TGTGCCAGCAGCGCACGATCCACCGGGGAGCTGTTTTTT

J: TRBJ2-2
D: -
V: TRBV5-1
size: -
CDR3: CASSLASLSNTGELFF
DNA: TGCGCCAGCAGCTTGGCCTCTCTATCGAACACCGGGGAGCTGTTTTTT

J: TRBJ1-2
D: TRBD1
V: TRBV19
size: -
CDR3: CASSMGQGVGANYGYTF
DNA: TGTGCCAGTAGTATGGGACAGGGTGTGGGTGCTAACTATGGCTACACCTTC

J: TRBJ2-7
D: TRBD2
V: TRBV10-1
size: -
CDR3: CASSLAGGYEQYF
DNA: TGCGCCAGCAGTCTAGCGGGAGGCTACGAGCAGTACTTC

J: TRBJ1-1
D: -
V: TRBV7-9
size: -
CDR3: CASLGGQAEAFF
DNA: TGTGCCAGCCTAGGTGGGCAGGCTGAAGCTTTCTTT

J: TRBJ1-1
D: -
V: TRBV5-1
size: few
CDR3: CASSLDSFLMNTEAFF
DNA: TGCGCCAGCAGCTTAGACAGCTTTTTAATGAACACTGAAGCTTTCTTT

J: TRBJ2-5
D: TRBD1
V: TRBV6-5
size: -
CDR3: CASSRKPGQGATQYF
DNA: TGTGCCAGCAGTCGAAAACCGGGACAGGGAGCGACCCAGTACTTC

J: TRBJ1-2
D: -
V: TRBV27
size: -
CDR3: CASSGADNYGYTF
DNA: TGTGCCAGCAGTGGGGCTGATAACTATGGCTACACCTTC

J: TRBJ1-1
D: -
V: TRBV6-5
size: -
CDR3: CASRNGLNTEAFF
DNA: TGTGCCAGCAGGAACGGACTTAACACTGAAGCTTTCTTT

J: TRBJ2-3
D: -
V: TRBV20-1
size: -
CDR3: CSAPDVDTQYF
DNA: TGCAGTGCTCCGGATGTAGATACGCAGTATTTT

J: TRBJ2-5
D: -
V: TRBV25-1
size: once
CDR3: CASSPSGRETQYF
DNA: TGTGCCAGCAGTCCCTCTGGCCGGGAGACCCAGTACTTC

J: TRBJ1-1
D: -
V: TRBV7-8
size: once
CDR3: CASSSWGRDGNTEAFF
DNA: TGTGCCAGCAGCTCCTGGGGGCGCGACGGGAACACTGAAGCTTTCTTT

J: TRBJ1-5
D: -
V: TRBV19
size: -
CDR3: CASSRSATGLRNQPQHF
DNA: TGTGCCAGTAGTAGATCCGCCACAGGGTTGCGCAATCAGCCCCAGCATTTT

J: TRBJ2-7
D: -
V: TRBV10-1
size: -
CDR3: CASSESLFGGEQYF
DNA: TGCGCCAGCAGTGAGAGTTTATTCGGTGGAGAGCAGTACTTC

J: TRBJ1-6
D: -
V: TRBV5-4
size: once
CDR3: CASSLELSGYSPLHF
DNA: TGTGCCAGCAGCTTGGAGCTGTCAGGTTACTCACCCCTCCACTTT

J: TRBJ2-7
D: -
V: TRBV5-6
size: -
CDR3: CASSKSTGRISYEQYF
DNA: TGTGCCAGCAGCAAATCGACAGGGAGGATCTCCTACGAGCAGTACTTC

J: TRBJ2-5
D: TRBD2
V: TRBV9
size: -
CDR3: CASSVGTSGGGETQYF
DNA: TGTGCCAGCAGCGTAGGTACTAGCGGCGGCGGGGAGACCCAGTACTTC

J: TRBJ2-1
D: -
V: TRBV7-3
size: -
CDR3: CASSQKGAYNEQFF
DNA: TGTGCCAGCAGCCAAAAAGGGGCCTACAATGAGCAGTTCTTC

J: TRBJ2-1
D: TRBD2
V: TRBV27
size: -
CDR3: CASSLRASGNEQFF
DNA: TGTGCCAGCAGTTTAAGGGCTAGCGGGAATGAGCAGTTCTTC

J: TRBJ1-3
D: -
V: TRBV7-6
size: -
CDR3: CASSLAGGPSGNTIYF
DNA: TGTGCCAGCAGCTTAGCGGGGGGACCCTCTGGAAACACCATATATTTT

J: TRBJ1-1
D: TRBD1
V: TRBV5-1
size: -
CDR3: CASSLQGAGKTEAFF
DNA: TGCGCCAGCAGCTTACAGGGGGCCGGGAAGACTGAAGCTTTCTTT

J: TRBJ1-2
D: -
V: TRBV7-9
size: -
CDR3: CASSLDWGDGYTF
DNA: TGTGCCAGCAGCTTAGATTGGGGCGATGGCTACACCTTC

J: TRBJ2-1
D: TRBD2
V: TRBV19
size: -
CDR3: CASSIAGVLEQFF
DNA: TGTGCCAGTAGCATAGCGGGAGTACTTGAGCAGTTCTTC

J: TRBJ1-5
D: -
V: TRBV11-2
size: -
CDR3: CASSLDTSYQPQHF
DNA: TGTGCCAGCAGCTTAGACACAAGTTATCAGCCCCAGCATTTT

J: TRBJ1-2
D: -
V: TRBV2
size: -
CDR3: CASIKRIAGEWRDTF
DNA: TGTGCCAGCATTAAAAGGATCGCAGGGGAGTGGAGGGACACCTTC

J: TRBJ1-3
D: -
V: TRBV7-9
size: once
CDR3: CASRPGRGGMMENTIYF
DNA: TGTGCCAGCAGACCGGGGCGTGGGGGGATGATGGAAAACACCATATATTTT

J: TRBJ2-7
D: -
V: TRBV28
size: -
CDR3: CASSLFRGEQYF
DNA: TGTGCCAGCAGTTTATTTAGGGGTGAGCAGTACTTC

J: TRBJ2-5
D: -
V: TRBV28
size: -
CDR3: CASAGSFSRETQYF
DNA: TGTGCCAGCGCGGGGTCATTCAGTCGAGAGACCCAGTACTTC

J: TRBJ2-1
D: -
V: TRBV9
size: -
CDR3: CASSHRDVGGPAYNEQFF
DNA: TGTGCCAGCAGCCACCGGGACGTTGGAGGCCCGGCCTACAATGAGCAGTTCTTC

J: TRBJ2-7
D: TRBD1
V: TRBV7-8
size: -
CDR3: CASSTTRTGWGEQYF
DNA: TGTGCCAGCAGCACTACTCGGACAGGGTGGGGCGAGCAGTACTTC

J: TRBJ2-1
D: -
V: TRBV29-1
size: -
CDR3: CSVDVQGSEQFF
DNA: TGCAGCGTTGATGTCCAGGGCAGTGAGCAGTTCTTC

J: TRBJ2-1
D: -
V: TRBV9
size: -
CDR3: CASSPGGLHTLSSYNEQFF
DNA: TGTGCCAGCAGCCCCGGGGGACTCCATACCTTAAGCTCCTACAATGAGCAGTTCTTC

J: TRBJ2-6
D: -
V: TRBV13
size: -
CDR3: CASSFTRISGANVLTF
DNA: TGTGCCAGCAGCTTCACACGGATCTCTGGGGCCAACGTCCTGACTTTC

J: TRBJ2-7
D: -
V: TRBV18
size: -
CDR3: CASSSLPSYEQYF
DNA: TGTGCCAGCTCATCACTCCCTTCCTACGAGCAGTACTTC

J: TRBJ2-7
D: TRBD2
V: TRBV6-5
size: -
CDR3: CASSYLPLAGAYEQYF
DNA: TGTGCCAGCAGTTACCTGCCACTAGCGGGAGCCTACGAGCAGTACTTC

J: TRBJ2-3
D: -
V: TRBV7-9
size: -
CDR3: CASSQSLTDTQYF
DNA: TGTGCCAGCAGCCAAAGTCTTACAGATACGCAGTATTTT